This T cell receptor (beta chain) is from a study of cytomegalovirus exposure and HLA in healthy donors. Study-wide results and limits: Further analysis was carried out later, and it showed several of the most significant clusters appearing linked to common viral pathogens.

In regard to this clone: Antigen: not known.

PCR used 60 Vbeta primers and 13 Jbeta primers. Per the authors' pipeline: Unique TCR beta chains totaled roughly 79 million in a later count, with about 11 million of them shared. The repertoire was sequenced with immunoSEQ multiplex PCR; TCRdb's copy has only in-frame clones and lacks some. That table supplies the V and J calls and clone size; D and trimming were determined from the DNA. The sample shows fewer than 150,000 clones, under 85% of them seen only once. The CDR3 is 18 residues long. The receptor comes from a young man in good health and CMV-seronegative. The sequenced material came from PBMCs. This chain connects TRBV21-1 to TRBJ2-2; the table gives TRBD1 as D, unverified against the DNA. TRBV21-1 is a listed pseudogene. CDR3 amino acids: CASSKGKGGQPNTGELFF. CDR3 DNA: TGTGCCAGCAGCAAAGGAAAAGGGGGACAGCCGAACACCGGGGAGCTGTTTTTT.